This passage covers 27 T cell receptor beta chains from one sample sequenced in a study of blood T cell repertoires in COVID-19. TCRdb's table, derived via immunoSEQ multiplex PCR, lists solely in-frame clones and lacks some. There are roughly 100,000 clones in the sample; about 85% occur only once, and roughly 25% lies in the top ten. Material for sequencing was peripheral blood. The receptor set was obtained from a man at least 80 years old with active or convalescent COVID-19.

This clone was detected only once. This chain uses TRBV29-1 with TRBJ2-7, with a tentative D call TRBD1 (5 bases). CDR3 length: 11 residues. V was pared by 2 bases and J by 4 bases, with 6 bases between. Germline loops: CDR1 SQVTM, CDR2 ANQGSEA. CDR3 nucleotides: TGCAGCGTTGAACAGGGTTACGAGCAGTACTTC. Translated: CSVEQGYEQYF.

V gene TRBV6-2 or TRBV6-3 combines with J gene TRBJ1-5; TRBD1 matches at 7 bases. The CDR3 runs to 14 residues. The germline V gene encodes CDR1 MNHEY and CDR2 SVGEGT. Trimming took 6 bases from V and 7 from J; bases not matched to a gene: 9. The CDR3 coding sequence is TGTGCCAGCAGCCAGGGGGGGGCACGGCAGCCCCAGCATTTT. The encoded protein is CASSQGGARQPQHF.

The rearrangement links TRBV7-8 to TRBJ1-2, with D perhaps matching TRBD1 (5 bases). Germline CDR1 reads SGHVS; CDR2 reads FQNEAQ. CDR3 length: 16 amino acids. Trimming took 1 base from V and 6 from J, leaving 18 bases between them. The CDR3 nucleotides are TGTGCCAGCAGCTTAGTGTCCAGGGATCGTTCAAATGGCTACACCTTC. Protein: CASSLVSRDRSNGYTF.

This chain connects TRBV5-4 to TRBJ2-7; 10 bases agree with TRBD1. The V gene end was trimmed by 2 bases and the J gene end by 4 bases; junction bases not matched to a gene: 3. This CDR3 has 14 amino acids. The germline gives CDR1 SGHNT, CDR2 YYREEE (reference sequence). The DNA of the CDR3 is TGTGCCAGCAGCTTTGGGGACAGGGGATACGAGCAGTACTTC. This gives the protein CASSFGDRGYEQYF.

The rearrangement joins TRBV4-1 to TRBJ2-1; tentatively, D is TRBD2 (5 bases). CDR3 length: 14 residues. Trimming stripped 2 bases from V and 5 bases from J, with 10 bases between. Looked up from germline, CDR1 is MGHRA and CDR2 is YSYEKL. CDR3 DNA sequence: TGCGCCAGCAGCCAACTAACTAGTAACAATGAGCAGTTCTTC. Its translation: CASSQLTSNNEQFF.

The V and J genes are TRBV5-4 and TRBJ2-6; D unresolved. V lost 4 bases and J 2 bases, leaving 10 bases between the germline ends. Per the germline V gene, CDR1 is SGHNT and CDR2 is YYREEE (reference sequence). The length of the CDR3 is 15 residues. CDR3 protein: CASSLGPTGANVLTF. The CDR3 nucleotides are TGTGCCAGCAGCCTTGGGCCGACTGGGGCCAACGTCCTGACTTTC.

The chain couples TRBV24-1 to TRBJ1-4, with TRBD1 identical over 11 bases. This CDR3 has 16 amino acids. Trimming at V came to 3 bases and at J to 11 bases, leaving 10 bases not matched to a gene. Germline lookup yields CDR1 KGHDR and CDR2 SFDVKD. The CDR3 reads CATSDPRTGGNDKLFF. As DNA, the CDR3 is TGTGCCACCAGTGATCCACGGACAGGGGGCAACGACAAACTGTTTTTT.

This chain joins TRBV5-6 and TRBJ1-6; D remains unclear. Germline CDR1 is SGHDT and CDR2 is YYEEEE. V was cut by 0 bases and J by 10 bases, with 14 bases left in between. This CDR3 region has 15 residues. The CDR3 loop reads CASSLGGGQRSPLHF. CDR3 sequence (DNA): TGTGCCAGCAGCTTGGGGGGAGGTCAGAGATCACCCCTCCACTTT. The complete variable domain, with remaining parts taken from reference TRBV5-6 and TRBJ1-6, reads DAGVTQSPTHLIKTRGQQVTLRCSPKSGHDTVSWYQQALGQGPQFIFQYYEEEERQRGNFPDRFSGHQFPNYSSELNVNALLLGDSALYLCASSLGGGQRSPLHFGNGTRLTVT.

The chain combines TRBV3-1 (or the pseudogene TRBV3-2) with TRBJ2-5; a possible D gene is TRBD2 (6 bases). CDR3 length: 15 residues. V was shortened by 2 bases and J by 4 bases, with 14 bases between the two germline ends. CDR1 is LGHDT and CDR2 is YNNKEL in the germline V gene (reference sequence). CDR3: CASSQPQGGGETQYF. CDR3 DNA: TGTGCCAGCAGCCAACCCCAGGGAGGTGGAGAGACCCAGTACTTC.

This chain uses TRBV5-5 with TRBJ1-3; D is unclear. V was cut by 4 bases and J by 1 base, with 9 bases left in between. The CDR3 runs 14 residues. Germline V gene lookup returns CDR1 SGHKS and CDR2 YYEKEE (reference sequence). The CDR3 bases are TGTGCCAGCAGCCTGGCCATTTCTGGAAACACCATATATTTT. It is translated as CASSLAISGNTIYF.

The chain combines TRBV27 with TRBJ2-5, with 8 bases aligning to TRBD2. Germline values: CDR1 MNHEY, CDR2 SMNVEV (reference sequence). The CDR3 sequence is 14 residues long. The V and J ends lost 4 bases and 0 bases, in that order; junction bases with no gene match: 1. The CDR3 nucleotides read TGTGCCAGCAGTTCGGGGGGGCACCAAGAGACCCAGTACTTC. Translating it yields CASSSGGHQETQYF.

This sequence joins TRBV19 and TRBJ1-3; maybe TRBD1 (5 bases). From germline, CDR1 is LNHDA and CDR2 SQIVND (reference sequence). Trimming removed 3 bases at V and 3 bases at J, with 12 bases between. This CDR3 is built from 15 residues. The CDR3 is CASSIGGADGNTIYF. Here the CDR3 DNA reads TGTGCCAGTAGTATTGGTGGGGCGGATGGAAACACCATATATTTT.

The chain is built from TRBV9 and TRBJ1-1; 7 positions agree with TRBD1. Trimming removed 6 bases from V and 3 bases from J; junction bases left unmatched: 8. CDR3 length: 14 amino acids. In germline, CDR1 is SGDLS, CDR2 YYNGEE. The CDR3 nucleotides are TGTGCCAGCACCACCGCAGGGGGAGACACTGAAGCTTTCTTT. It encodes CASTTAGGDTEAFF.

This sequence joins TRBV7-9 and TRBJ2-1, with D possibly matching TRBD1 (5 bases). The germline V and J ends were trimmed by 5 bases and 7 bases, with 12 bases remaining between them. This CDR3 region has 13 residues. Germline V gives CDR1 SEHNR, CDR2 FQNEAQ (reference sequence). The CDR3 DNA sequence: TGTGCCAGCAGCCCGCCCAGGGCGAATGAGCAGTTCTTC. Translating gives CASSPPRANEQFF.

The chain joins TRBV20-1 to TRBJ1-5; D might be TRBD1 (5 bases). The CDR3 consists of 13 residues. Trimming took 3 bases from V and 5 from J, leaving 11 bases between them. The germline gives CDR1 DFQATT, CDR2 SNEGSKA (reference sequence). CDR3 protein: CSASYGGDQPQHF. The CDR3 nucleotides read TGCAGTGCTAGTTACGGGGGTGATCAGCCCCAGCATTTT.

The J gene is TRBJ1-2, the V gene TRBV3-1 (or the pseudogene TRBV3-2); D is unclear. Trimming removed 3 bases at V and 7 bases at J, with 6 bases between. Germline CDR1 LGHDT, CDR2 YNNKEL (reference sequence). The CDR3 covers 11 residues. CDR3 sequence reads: CASSQPGGYTF. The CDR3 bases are TGTGCCAGCAGCCAGCCGGGTGGCTACACCTTC.

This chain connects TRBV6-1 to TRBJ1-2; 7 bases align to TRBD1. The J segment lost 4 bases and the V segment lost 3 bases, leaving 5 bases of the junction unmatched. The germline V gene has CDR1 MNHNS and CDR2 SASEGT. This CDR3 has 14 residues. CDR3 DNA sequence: TGTGCCAGCAGTGAGGGACAGACCACCTATGGCTACACCTTC. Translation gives CASSEGQTTYGYTF.

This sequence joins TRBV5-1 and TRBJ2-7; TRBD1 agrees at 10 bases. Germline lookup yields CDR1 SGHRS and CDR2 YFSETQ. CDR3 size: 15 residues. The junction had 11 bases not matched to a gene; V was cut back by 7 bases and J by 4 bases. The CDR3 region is CASGQPGQGLYEQYF. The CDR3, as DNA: TGCGCCAGCGGGCAACCGGGACAGGGGTTATACGAGCAGTACTTC.

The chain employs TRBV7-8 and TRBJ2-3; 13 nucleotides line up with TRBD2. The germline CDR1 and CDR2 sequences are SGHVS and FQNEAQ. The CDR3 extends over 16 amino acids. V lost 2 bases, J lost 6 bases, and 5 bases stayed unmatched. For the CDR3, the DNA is TGTGCCAGCAGCTTACGCGGGACTAGCGGGGAGGATACGCAGTATTTT. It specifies CASSLRGTSGEDTQYF.

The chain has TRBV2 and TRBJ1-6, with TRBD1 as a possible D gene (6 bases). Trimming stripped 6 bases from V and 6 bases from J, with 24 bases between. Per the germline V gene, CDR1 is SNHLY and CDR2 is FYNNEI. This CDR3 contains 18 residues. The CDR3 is CASRDGVGGSLSNSPLHF. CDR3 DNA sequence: TGTGCCAGCAGGGATGGCGTTGGGGGCTCCCTCTCTAATTCACCCCTCCACTTT. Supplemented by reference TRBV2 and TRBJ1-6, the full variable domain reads EPEVTQTPSHQVTQMGQEVILRCVPISNHLYFYWYRQILGQKVEFLVSFYNNEISEKSEIFDDQFSVERPDGSNFTLKIRSTKLEDSAMYFCASRDGVGGSLSNSPLHFGNGTRLTVT.

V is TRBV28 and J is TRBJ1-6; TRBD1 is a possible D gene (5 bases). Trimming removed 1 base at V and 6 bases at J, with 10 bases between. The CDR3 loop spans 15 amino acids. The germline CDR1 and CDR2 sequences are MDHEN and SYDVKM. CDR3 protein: CASSLLGASNSPLHF. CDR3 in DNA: TGTGCCAGCAGTTTATTAGGGGCCAGTAATTCACCCCTCCACTTT. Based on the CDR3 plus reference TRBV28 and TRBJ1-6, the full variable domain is DVKVTQSSRYLVKRTGEKVFLECVQDMDHENMFWYRQDPGLGLRLIYFSYDVKMKEKGDIPEGYSVSREKKERFSLILESASTNQTSMYLCASSLLGASNSPLHFGNGTRLTVT.

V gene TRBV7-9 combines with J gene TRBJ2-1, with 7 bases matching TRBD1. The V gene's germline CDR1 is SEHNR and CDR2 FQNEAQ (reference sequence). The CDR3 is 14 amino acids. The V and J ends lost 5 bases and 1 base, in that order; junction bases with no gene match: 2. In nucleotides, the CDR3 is TGTGCCAGCAGCACAGGGGTTTCCTACAATGAGCAGTTCTTC. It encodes CASSTGVSYNEQFF.

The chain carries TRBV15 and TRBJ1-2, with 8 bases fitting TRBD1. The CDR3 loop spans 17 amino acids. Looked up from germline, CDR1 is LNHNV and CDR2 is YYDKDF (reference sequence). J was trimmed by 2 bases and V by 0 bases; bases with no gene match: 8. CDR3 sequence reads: CATSREIPGQENYGYTF. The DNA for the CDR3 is TGTGCCACCAGCAGAGAAATACCGGGACAGGAAAACTATGGCTACACCTTC.

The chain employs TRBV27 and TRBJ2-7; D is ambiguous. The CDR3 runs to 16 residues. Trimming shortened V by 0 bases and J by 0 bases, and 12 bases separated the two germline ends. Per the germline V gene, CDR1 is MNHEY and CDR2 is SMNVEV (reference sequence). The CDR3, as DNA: TGTGCCAGCAGTTTATCGGGCACAACACCCTCCTACGAGCAGTACTTC. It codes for CASSLSGTTPSYEQYF.

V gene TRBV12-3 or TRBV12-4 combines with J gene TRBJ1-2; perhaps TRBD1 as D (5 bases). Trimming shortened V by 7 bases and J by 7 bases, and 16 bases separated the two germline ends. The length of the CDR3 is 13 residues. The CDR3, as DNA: TGTGCCAGCATCGATCGGGCGGGGACTGGCTACACCTTC. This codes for CASIDRAGTGYTF.

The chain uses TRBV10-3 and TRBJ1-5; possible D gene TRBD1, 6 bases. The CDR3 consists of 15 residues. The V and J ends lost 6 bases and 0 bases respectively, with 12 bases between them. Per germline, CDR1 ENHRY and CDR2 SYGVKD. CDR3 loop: CAIREGQNSNQPQHF. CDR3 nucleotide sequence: TGTGCCATCAGGGAGGGACAAAATAGCAATCAGCCCCAGCATTTT.

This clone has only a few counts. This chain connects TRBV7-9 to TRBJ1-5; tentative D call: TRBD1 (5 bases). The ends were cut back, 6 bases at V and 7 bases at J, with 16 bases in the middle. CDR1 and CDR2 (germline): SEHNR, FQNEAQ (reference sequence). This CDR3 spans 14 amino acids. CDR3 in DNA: TGTGCCAGCAGTCTTACGGGGGACCGGCAGCCCCAGCATTTT. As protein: CASSLTGDRQPQHF.